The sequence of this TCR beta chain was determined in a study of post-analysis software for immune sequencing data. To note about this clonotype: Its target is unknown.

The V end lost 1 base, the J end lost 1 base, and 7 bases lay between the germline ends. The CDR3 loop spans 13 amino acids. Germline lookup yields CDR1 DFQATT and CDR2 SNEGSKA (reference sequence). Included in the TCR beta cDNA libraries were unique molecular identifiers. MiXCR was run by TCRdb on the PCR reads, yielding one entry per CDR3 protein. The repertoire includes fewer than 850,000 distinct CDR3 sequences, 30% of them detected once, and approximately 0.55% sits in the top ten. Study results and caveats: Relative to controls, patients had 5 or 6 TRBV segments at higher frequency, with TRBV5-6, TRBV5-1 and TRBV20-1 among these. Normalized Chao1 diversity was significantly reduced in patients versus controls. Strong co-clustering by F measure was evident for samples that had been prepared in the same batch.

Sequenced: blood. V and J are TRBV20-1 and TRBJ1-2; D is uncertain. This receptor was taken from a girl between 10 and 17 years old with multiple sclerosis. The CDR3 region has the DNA TGCAGTGCTAGAGTAAGCAGTAACTATGGCTACACCTTC. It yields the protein CSARVSSNYGYTF.